This passage covers 24 T cell receptor beta chains from one sample sequenced in a study of cytomegalovirus exposure and HLA in healthy donors. The table came from immunoSEQ multiplex PCR; TCRdb's copy has only in-frame clones and leaves some out. The sample lists more than 95,000 clones; around 90% were seen once. The sample comprised PBMCs. These receptors were obtained from a woman aged 18-29 years in good health and CMV-seronegative.

The chain employs TRBV18 and TRBJ2-7; 7 bases map to TRBD2. Germline CDR1 is KGHSH and CDR2 is LQKENI. The CDR3 totals 14 residues. V was clipped by 5 bases and J by 3 bases; unmatched bases: 7. CDR3 sequence: CASSGPRTSYEQYF. The CDR3 coding sequence is TGTGCCAGCTCAGGACCTAGGACTAGCTACGAGCAGTACTTC.

The chain is built from TRBV2 and TRBJ2-3; D is undetermined. The CDR3 loop spans 13 amino acids. The ends were cut back, 4 bases at V and 4 bases at J, with 9 bases in the middle. Per the germline V gene, CDR1 is SNHLY and CDR2 is FYNNEI. Here the CDR3 DNA reads TGTGCCAGCAGTGTCGAACTACCAGATACGCAGTATTTT. Residues: CASSVELPDTQYF.

The chain recombines TRBV11-1 with TRBJ2-7; TRBD1 aligns across 9 bases. CDR1 is SGHAT and CDR2 is FQDESV in the germline V gene (reference sequence). The CDR3 extends over 15 amino acids. The J segment lost 3 bases and the V segment lost 3 bases, leaving 6 bases of the junction unmatched. CDR3 region: CASSFSDRGNYEQYF. CDR3 bases: TGTGCCAGCAGCTTTTCGGACAGGGGTAACTACGAGCAGTACTTC.

The J gene is TRBJ2-1, the V gene TRBV7-3; TRBD2 agrees at 10 bases. Germline V gene sequence: CDR1 SGHTA, CDR2 FQGTGA. V trimming: 8 bases; J trimming: 10 bases; junction bases outside the gene matches: 11. The CDR3 covers 14 residues. The CDR3 here is CASGTTSGAKEQFF. CDR3 sequence (DNA): TGTGCCAGCGGCACTACTAGCGGGGCCAAGGAGCAGTTCTTC.

This clone was recorded a few times. Relative to the germline gene, one junction end is altered; a read error may explain this. The rearrangement links TRBV7-7 to TRBJ2-5; 9 bases agree with TRBD1. Germline CDR1 reads SSHAT; CDR2 reads FNYEAQ (reference sequence). The CDR3 runs to 13 residues. In DNA, the CDR3 is TGTGCTAGCACCACAGGGGGCCGAGAGACCCAGTACTTC. Translation: CASTTGGRETQYF.

The V and J genes are TRBV27 and TRBJ2-7; 11 positions agree with TRBD1. J lost 2 bases, V lost 5 bases, and 11 bases had no gene match. Germline assignment: CDR1 MNHEY and CDR2 SMNVEV (reference sequence). The length of the CDR3 is 17 residues. DNA for the CDR3: TGTGCCAGCAGTAGAGGACAGGGGGCGATTCAGACCTACGAGCAGTACTTC. This codes for CASSRGQGAIQTYEQYF.

V is TRBV2 and J is TRBJ2-4; 7 bases map to TRBD1. The CDR3 is 17 amino acids. Germline V gene lookup returns CDR1 SNHLY and CDR2 FYNNEI. The CDR3 sequence: CVGKDRPLTHLKNIQYF. Written as DNA, the CDR3 is TGTGTGGGCAAGGACAGGCCGCTAACCCACCTAAAAAACATTCAGTACTTC. Looking up the rest from reference TRBV2 and TRBJ2-4 gives the full variable domain: EPEVTQTPSHQVTQMGQEVILRCVPISNHLYFYWYRQILGQKVEFLVSFYNNEISEKSEIFDDQFSVERPDGSNFTLKIRSTKLEDSAMYFCVGKDRPLTHLKNIQYFGAGTRLSVL.

J is TRBJ2-1 and V is TRBV11-3; D perhaps matches TRBD2 (6 bases). The ends were cut back, 4 bases at V and 9 bases at J, with 7 bases in the middle. Germline assignment: CDR1 SGHNT and CDR2 YENEEA. This CDR3 spans 11 amino acids. CDR3 amino acids: CASSSGVEQFF. The CDR3 DNA follows: TGTGCCAGCAGCTCGGGGGTTGAGCAGTTCTTC.

The V call is TRBV30, the J call TRBJ2-7, with D possibly being TRBD2 (5 bases). Between the trimmed V and J ends, which lost 5 bases and 6 bases, there was a span of 14 bases. Germline CDR1 and CDR2: GTSNPN and SVGIG (reference sequence). This CDR3 is built from 12 residues. The CDR3: CAWDNGKGEQYF. The CDR3 coding sequence is TGTGCCTGGGACAACGGGAAGGGCGAGCAGTACTTC.

This chain connects TRBV11-3 to TRBJ2-3; the D is unclear. Germline assignment: CDR1 SGHNT and CDR2 YENEEA. CDR3 size: 13 residues. V was trimmed by 7 bases and J by 2 bases, leaving 10 bases between them. Written as DNA, the CDR3 is TGTGCCAGCAAGCCGGGTGACACAGATACGCAGTATTTT. Translating it yields CASKPGDTDTQYF. The entire variable domain, with the rest obtained from reference TRBV11-3 and TRBJ2-3, is as follows: EAGVVQSPRYKIIEKKQPVAFWCNPISGHNTLYWYLQNLGQGPELLIRYENEEAVDDSQLPKDRFSAERLKGVDSTLKIQPAELGDSAVYLCASKPGDTDTQYFGPGTRLTVL.

The V and J genes are TRBV7-3 and TRBJ2-1; 9 bases are shared with TRBD1. From germline, CDR1 is SGHTA and CDR2 FQGTGA. The CDR3 has 16 amino acids. J gave up 4 bases and V 1 base, and 5 bases lay outside the gene matches. The CDR3 region has the DNA TGTGCCAGCAGCTTAAGCGGGACAGGGACATACAATGAGCAGTTCTTC. This gives the protein CASSLSGTGTYNEQFF.

The V and J genes are TRBV9 and TRBJ2-1, with 7 nucleotides matching TRBD2. The CDR3 runs to 16 residues. In germline, CDR1 is SGDLS, CDR2 YYNGEE. V trimming: 5 bases; J trimming: 1 base; junction bases outside the gene matches: 9. The CDR3 loop is CASSETTSRSYNEQFF. CDR3 nucleotide sequence: TGTGCCAGCAGTGAAACGACTAGCAGATCCTACAATGAGCAGTTCTTC.

The gene calls are TRBV21-1 and TRBJ1-6; the D call of TRBD1 is as the table states it, not checked on the DNA. TRBV21-1 is recorded as a pseudogene. This CDR3 region has 19 residues. The CDR3 DNA is TGTGCCAGCAGCAAAGTAAGGGGGCGCAAAACGAATTATAATTCACCCCTCCACTTT. Its translation is CASSKVRGRKTNYNSPLHF.

The chain joins TRBV4-1 to TRBJ1-1, with D possibly TRBD1 on 5 matching bases. Germline V gene lookup returns CDR1 MGHRA and CDR2 YSYEKL. The CDR3 consists of 13 residues. Trimming shortened V by 0 bases and J by 11 bases, and 13 bases separated the two germline ends. CDR3 sequence (DNA): TGCGCCAGCAGCCAAGACCGTGGGGCTCAGGCTTTCTTT. It specifies CASSQDRGAQAFF.

The chain employs TRBV10-3 and TRBJ2-7; TRBD1 matches at 7 bases. After removal of 6 bases from V and 3 bases from J, the junction contained 8 bases not matched to a gene. The CDR3 covers 14 residues. CDR1 ENHRY and CDR2 SYGVKD come from the germline V gene. This CDR3 reads CAISPRDRVYEQYF. As DNA, the CDR3 is TGTGCCATCAGCCCCCGGGACAGAGTCTACGAGCAGTACTTC.

The chain links TRBV19 to TRBJ2-2, with D possibly being TRBD1 (6 bases). The CDR3 has 15 residues. Germline CDR1 is LNHDA and CDR2 is SQIVND (reference sequence). The germline V and J ends were trimmed by 8 bases and 7 bases, with 20 bases remaining between them. CDR3 in amino acids: CASDQGTLTIGELFF. The CDR3 DNA sequence: TGTGCCAGTGATCAGGGGACCTTAACGATCGGGGAGCTGTTTTTT.

The chain combines TRBV5-4 with TRBJ2-7; D is possibly TRBD1 (5 bases). The ends were cut back, 1 base at V and 2 bases at J, with 7 bases in the middle. CDR3 length: 13 amino acids. From germline, CDR1 is SGHNT and CDR2 YYREEE (reference sequence). As DNA, the CDR3 is TGTGCCAGCAGCTTGACAGGAACCTACGAGCAGTACTTC. It is translated as CASSLTGTYEQYF.

This clone appeared a single time. The rearrangement links TRBV13 to TRBJ2-4, with TRBD2 matching over 8 bases. The CDR3 extends over 18 amino acids. CDR1 is PRHDT and CDR2 is FYEKMQ in the germline V gene (reference sequence). Losses at the gene ends were 4 bases for V and 3 bases for J; bases not matched to a gene: 14. The CDR3 region has the DNA TGTGCCAGCAGCTGTCCCGGGACTAGATGCCTGGTCAAAAACATTCAGTACTTC. Translation gives CASSCPGTRCLVKNIQYF.

The chain joins TRBV7-9 to TRBJ2-3; a possible D gene is TRBD2 (6 bases). The CDR3 length is 15 residues. Germline CDR1 and CDR2: SEHNR and FQNEAQ (reference sequence). V lost 2 bases, J lost 3 bases, and 12 bases lay in between. This chain's CDR3 is CASSLTAGRTDTQYF. CDR3 bases: TGTGCCAGCAGCTTAACCGCGGGAAGGACAGATACGCAGTATTTT.

This chain joins TRBV9 and TRBJ1-1; D remains unclear. CDR3 length equals 12 residues. Germline CDR1 SGDLS, CDR2 YYNGEE. V lost 0 bases to trimming and J lost 4 bases, with 4 bases between them. DNA of the CDR3: TGTGCCAGCAGCGTAGCGGGCACTGAAGCTTTCTTT. Encoded protein: CASSVAGTEAFF. The whole variable domain, filled in from reference TRBV9 and TRBJ1-1, reads DSGVTQTPKHLITATGQRVTLRCSPRSGDLSVYWYQQSLDQGLQFLIQYYNGEERAKGNILERFSAQQFPDLHSELNLSSLELGDSALYFCASSVAGTEAFFGQGTRLTVV.

V gene TRBV6-6 combines with J gene TRBJ2-7, with D perhaps TRBD2 (5 bases). CDR3 length: 14 residues. CDR1 MNHNY and CDR2 SVGAGI come from the germline V gene (reference sequence). V lost 5 bases, J lost 5 bases, and 16 bases lay in between. DNA of the CDR3: TGTGCCAGCAGTCCCCTTCTAGCTGCCGACGAGCAGTACTTC. This encodes CASSPLLAADEQYF.

The V gene is TRBV19, the J gene TRBJ2-7; TRBD1 matches 8 bases. The CDR3 runs 15 residues. In germline, CDR1 is LNHDA, CDR2 SQIVND (reference sequence). The V and J ends lost 5 bases and 2 bases, in that order; junction bases with no gene match: 8. The CDR3 DNA reads TGTGCCAGTAGTCCCCAAGGACAGGGACCCTACGAGCAGTACTTC. Protein sequence: CASSPQGQGPYEQYF. Together with reference TRBV19 and TRBJ2-7, the CDR3 gives the full variable domain: DGGITQSPKYLFRKEGQNVTLSCEQNLNHDAMYWYRQDPGQGLRLIYYSQIVNDFQKGDIAEGYSVSREKKESFPLTVTSAQKNPTAFYLCASSPQGQGPYEQYFGPGTRLTVT.

This clone was seen only once. The V and J genes are TRBV7-9 and TRBJ2-7; 8 bases are a match to TRBD2. This CDR3 is 14 amino acids long. V lost 8 bases, J lost 2 bases, and 8 bases stayed unmatched. CDR1 and CDR2 from the germline V gene are SEHNR and FQNEAQ (reference sequence). The CDR3 region is CASSGGGITYEQYF. Written as DNA, the CDR3 is TGTGCCAGCTCGGGGGGGGGAATCACCTACGAGCAGTACTTC.

V and J are TRBV28 and TRBJ1-2, with 8 bases lining up with TRBD1. After removal of 4 bases from V and 4 bases from J, the junction contained 8 bases not matched to a gene. Germline V gives CDR1 MDHEN, CDR2 SYDVKM. The CDR3 runs 15 residues. The CDR3 region is CASSSGQGGGYGYTF. The CDR3 DNA sequence: TGTGCCAGCAGTTCCGGACAGGGTGGAGGCTATGGCTACACCTTC.